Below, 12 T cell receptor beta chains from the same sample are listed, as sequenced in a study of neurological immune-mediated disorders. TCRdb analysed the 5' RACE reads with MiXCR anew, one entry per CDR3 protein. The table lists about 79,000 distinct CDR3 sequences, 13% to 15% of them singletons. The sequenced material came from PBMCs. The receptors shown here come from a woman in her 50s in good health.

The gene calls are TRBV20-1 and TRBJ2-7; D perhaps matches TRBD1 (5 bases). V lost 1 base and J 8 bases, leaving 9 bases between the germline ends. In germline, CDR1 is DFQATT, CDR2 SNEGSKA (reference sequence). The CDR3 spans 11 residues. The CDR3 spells CSARAGNKQYF. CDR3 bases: TGCAGTGCTAGAGCAGGGAACAAGCAGTACTTC.

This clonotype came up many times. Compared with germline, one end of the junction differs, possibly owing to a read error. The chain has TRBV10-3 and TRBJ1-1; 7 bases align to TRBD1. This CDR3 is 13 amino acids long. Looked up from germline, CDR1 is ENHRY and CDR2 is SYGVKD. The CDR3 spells CAISQGVNTEAFF. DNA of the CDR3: TGTGCCATCTCCCAGGGGGTGAATACTGAAGCTTTCTTT.

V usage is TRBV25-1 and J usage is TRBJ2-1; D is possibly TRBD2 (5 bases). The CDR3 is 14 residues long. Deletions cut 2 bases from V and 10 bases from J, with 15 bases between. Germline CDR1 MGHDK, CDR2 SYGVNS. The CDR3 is CASSEQDWVVEQFF. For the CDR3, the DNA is TGTGCCAGCAGTGAACAGGACTGGGTGGTGGAGCAGTTCTTC.

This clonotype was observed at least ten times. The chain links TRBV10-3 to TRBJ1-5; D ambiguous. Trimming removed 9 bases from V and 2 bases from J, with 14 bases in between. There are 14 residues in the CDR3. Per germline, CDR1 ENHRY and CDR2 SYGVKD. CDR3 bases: TGTGCCATTTCAGATTCGGTGGGCAATCAGCCCCAGCATTTT. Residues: CAISDSVGNQPQHF.

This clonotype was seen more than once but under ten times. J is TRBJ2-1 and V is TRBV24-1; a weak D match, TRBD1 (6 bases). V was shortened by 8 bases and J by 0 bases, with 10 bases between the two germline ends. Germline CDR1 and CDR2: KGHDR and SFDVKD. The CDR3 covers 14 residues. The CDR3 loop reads CATTDRTSYNEQFF. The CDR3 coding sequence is TGTGCCACCACGGACAGAACCTCCTACAATGAGCAGTTCTTC.

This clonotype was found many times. The CDR3 loop is CASSTQPSDRKTQYF. Written as DNA, the CDR3 is TGTGCCAGCAGCACACAACCTAGCGATCGAAAGACCCAGTACTTC. J is TRBJ2-5 and V is TRBV7-3; D may be TRBD2 (6 bases). The germline CDR1 and CDR2 sequences are SGHTA and FQGTGA. The CDR3 totals 15 residues. V lost 5 bases, J lost 6 bases, and 19 bases lay in between. The variable domain in full, completed from reference TRBV7-3 and TRBJ2-5, reads GAGVSQTPSNKVTEKGKYVELRCDPISGHTALYWYRQSLGQGPEFLIYFQGTGAADDSGLPNDRFFAVRPEGSVSTLKIQRTERGDSAVYLCASSTQPSDRKTQYFGPGTRLLVL.

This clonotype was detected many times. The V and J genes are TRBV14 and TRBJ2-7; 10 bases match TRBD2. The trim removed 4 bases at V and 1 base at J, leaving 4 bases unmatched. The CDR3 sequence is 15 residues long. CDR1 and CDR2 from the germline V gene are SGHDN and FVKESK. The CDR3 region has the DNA TGTGCCAGCAGCCGGTCTAGCGGGGGTTCCTACGAGCAGTACTTC. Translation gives CASSRSSGGSYEQYF.

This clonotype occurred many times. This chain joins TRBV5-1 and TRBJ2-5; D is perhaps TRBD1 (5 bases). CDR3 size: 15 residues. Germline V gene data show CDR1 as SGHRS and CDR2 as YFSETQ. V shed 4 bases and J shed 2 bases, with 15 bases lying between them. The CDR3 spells CASSRAGATQETQYF. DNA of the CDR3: TGCGCCAGCAGCCGCGCTGGGGCAACACAAGAGACCCAGTACTTC.

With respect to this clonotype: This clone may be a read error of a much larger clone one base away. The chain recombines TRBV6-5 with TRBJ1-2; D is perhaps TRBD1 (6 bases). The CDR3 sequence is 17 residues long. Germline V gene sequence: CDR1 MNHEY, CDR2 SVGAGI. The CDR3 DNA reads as TGTGCCAGCAGTTACTCTACACAGGGATATGACAGCTATTGCTACACCTTC. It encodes CASSYSTQGYDSYCYTF.

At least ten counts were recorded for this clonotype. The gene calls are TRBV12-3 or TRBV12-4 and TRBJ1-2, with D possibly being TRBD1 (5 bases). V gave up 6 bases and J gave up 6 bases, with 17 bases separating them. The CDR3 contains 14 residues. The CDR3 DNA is TGTGCCAGCAGCCCTCTCCTTCGGGGCGATGGCTACACCTTC. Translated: CASSPLLRGDGYTF.

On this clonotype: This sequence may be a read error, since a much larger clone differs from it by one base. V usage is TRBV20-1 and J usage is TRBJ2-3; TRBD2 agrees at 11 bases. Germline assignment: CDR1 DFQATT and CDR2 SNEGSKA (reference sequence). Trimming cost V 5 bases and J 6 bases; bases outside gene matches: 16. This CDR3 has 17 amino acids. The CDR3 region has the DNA TGCAGTGCTTGCCCACGGCTGGGACTAGCGGTTTCTGATACGCAGTATTTT. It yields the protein CSACPRLGLAVSDTQYF.

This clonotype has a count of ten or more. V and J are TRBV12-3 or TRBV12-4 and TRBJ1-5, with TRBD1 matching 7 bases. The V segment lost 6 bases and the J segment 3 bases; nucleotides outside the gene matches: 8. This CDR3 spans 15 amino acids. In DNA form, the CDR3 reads TGTGCCAGCAGGGGCGACGACAGGGTCAATCAGCCCCAGCATTTT. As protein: CASRGDDRVNQPQHF.